A selection of T cell receptor beta chains follows, all from one sample in a study of blood T cells in healthy people across ages. MiXCR, applied by TCRdb to the 5' RACE reads, yields one record per CDR3 protein. The sample has almost 800,000 distinct CDR3 sequences, roughly 60% seen once. Sequencing input: blood. These receptors all come from a man aged 30 to 45 in good health. The CDR3 runs from the conserved cysteine through the conserved F or W. D genes are given only for firm matches. Clone size is not always given. Where it is, it says once, few, many or a class for expanded clones.

clone size	V gene	D gene	J gene	CDR3 protein	CDR3 DNA
NA	TRBV4-2	TRBD2	TRBJ2-3	CASSQPGLGTDTQYF	TGTGCCAGCAGCCAACCGGGACTAGGTACAGATACGCAGTATTTT
NA	TRBV6-2/TRBV6-3	NA	TRBJ2-7	CATAVSPYEQYF	TGTGCCACAGCGGTCTCCCCCTACGAGCAGTACTTC
many	TRBV7-9	NA	TRBJ1-2	CASSFPLASTGMDGYTF	TGTGCCAGCAGCTTCCCTCTTGCTTCGACGGGTATGGATGGCTACACCTTC
few	TRBV20-1	TRBD1	TRBJ1-6	CSAKTGASNSPLHF	TGCAGTGCTAAAACAGGGGCAAGTAATTCACCCCTCCACTTT
few	TRBV7-2	NA	TRBJ1-2	CASREGYYGYTF	TGTGCCAGCAGGGAGGGTTACTATGGCTACACCTTC
NA	TRBV20-1	NA	TRBJ2-4	CSAREPVGGAKNIQYF	TGCAGTGCTAGGGAACCGGTGGGGGGAGCCAAAAACATTCAGTACTTC
few	TRBV9	NA	TRBJ1-1	CASSVGRMNTEAFF	TGTGCCAGCAGCGTCGGACGGATGAACACTGAAGCTTTCTTT
NA	TRBV7-2	TRBD1	TRBJ1-4	CASSPDRANEKLFF	TGTGCCAGCAGTCCGGACAGGGCGAATGAAAAACTGTTTTTT
many	TRBV7-9	NA	TRBJ1-1	CASSLARGTSQNTEAFF	TGTGCCAGCAGCTTAGCTCGGGGGACCTCTCAAAACACTGAAGCTTTCTTT
NA	TRBV7-2	NA	TRBJ1-2	CASSLSGAVDYGYTF	TGTGCCAGCAGCCTCAGCGGGGCAGTCGACTATGGCTACACCTTC
few	TRBV7-9	NA	TRBJ1-2	CASSSGARTFDGYTF	TGTGCCAGCAGCTCGGGTGCACGGACTTTCGATGGCTACACCTTC
NA	TRBV9	TRBD1	TRBJ2-1	CASSAPQGESSYNEQFF	TGTGCCAGCAGCGCACCGCAGGGGGAGAGCTCCTACAATGAGCAGTTCTTC
few	TRBV20-1	TRBD1	TRBJ2-5	CSARDPLRDRRETQYF	TGCAGTGCTAGAGATCCCCTCCGGGACAGAAGAGAGACCCAGTACTTC
NA	TRBV20-1	NA	TRBJ1-4	CSAMDPAGGNEKLFF	TGCAGTGCCATGGACCCGGCTGGGGGTAATGAAAAACTGTTTTTT
NA	TRBV4-3	NA	TRBJ2-1	CASSQGPGRDSEQFF	TGCGCCAGCAGCCAAGGTCCTGGGCGGGATTCTGAGCAGTTCTTC
many	TRBV7-6	NA	TRBJ1-6	CASSLEQLTNSPLHF	TGTGCCAGCAGCTTAGAACAGCTTACGAATTCACCCCTCCACTTT
NA	TRBV20-1	TRBD1	TRBJ2-1	CSASPGQGFNEQFF	TGCAGTGCTTCCCCCGGACAGGGTTTCAATGAGCAGTTCTTC
NA	TRBV10-3	NA	TRBJ2-3	CATIEKNTDTQYF	TGTGCCACGATAGAGAAAAACACAGATACGCAGTATTTT
NA	TRBV29-1	TRBD1	TRBJ2-5	CSVDRTGAASETQYF	TGCAGCGTTGATAGGACAGGGGCGGCATCAGAGACCCAGTACTTC
NA	TRBV5-1	NA	TRBJ1-2	CASSLGPGDNYGYTF	TGCGCCAGCAGCTTGGGACCGGGAGATAACTATGGCTACACCTTC
NA	TRBV20-1	TRBD2	TRBJ2-5	CSARELAGETQYF	TGCAGTGCTAGAGAACTAGCGGGAGAGACCCAGTACTTC
NA	TRBV3-1	NA	TRBJ2-5	CASRPDVTRFMVGTQYF	TGTGCCAGCAGGCCCGACGTGACGCGATTCATGGTGGGGACCCAGTACTTC
few	TRBV20-1	NA	TRBJ1-1	CSANPDGNTEAFF	TGCAGTGCTAATCCGGACGGGAACACTGAAGCTTTCTTT
few	TRBV27	NA	TRBJ2-4	CASSPSVGRAGIQYF	TGTGCCAGCAGCCCCTCAGTTGGTCGGGCAGGCATTCAGTACTTC
NA	TRBV3-1	NA	TRBJ2-1	CASSPSGHNEQFF	TGTGCCAGCAGCCCTTCGGGGCACAATGAGCAGTTCTTC
NA	TRBV4-2	NA	TRBJ2-1	CASSQDVDEQFF	TGTGCCAGCAGCCAAGATGTCGATGAGCAGTTCTTC
NA	TRBV4-2	TRBD2	TRBJ2-3	CASSQDTLAEDTQYF	TGTGCCAGCAGCCAAGATACACTAGCGGAAGATACGCAGTATTTT
NA	TRBV6-6	NA	TRBJ1-2	CASSYSLLVVDGYTF	TGTGCCAGCAGTTACTCCCTTTTAGTTGTTGACGGCTACACCTTC
NA	TRBV20-1	TRBD2	TRBJ2-1	CSARRWLAGGQRDEQFF	TGCAGTGCTAGACGTTGGCTAGCGGGAGGACAGAGGGATGAGCAGTTCTTC
few	TRBV4-2	TRBD1	TRBJ1-2	CASSQGTGAAGYTF	TGTGCCAGCAGCCAAGGTACAGGGGCGGCTGGCTACACCTTC
NA	TRBV7-9	TRBD1	TRBJ2-7	CASSLTQGFYEQYF	TGTGCCAGCAGCCTCACACAGGGGTTCTACGAGCAGTACTTC
NA	TRBV15	NA	TRBJ2-7	CATSRAVAYEQYF	TGTGCCACCAGCAGAGCGGTCGCCTACGAGCAGTACTTC
NA	TRBV15	TRBD1	TRBJ2-1	CATSRSESTGDNEQFF	TGTGCCACCAGCAGATCCGAAAGCACAGGGGACAATGAGCAGTTCTTC
NA	TRBV27	NA	TRBJ2-7	CASSLSYRGAYEQYF	TGCGCCAGCAGTTTATCCTACAGAGGAGCCTACGAGCAGTACTTC
NA	TRBV2	TRBD1	TRBJ2-7	CASSERVAGTGTYEQYF	TGTGCCAGCAGCGAAAGGGTGGCAGGGACAGGTACCTACGAGCAGTACTTC
few	TRBV9	TRBD2	TRBJ2-1	CASSVEGGTSYEQFF	TGTGCCAGCAGCGTAGAGGGGGGGACTAGTTATGAGCAGTTCTTC
few	TRBV7-2	NA	TRBJ2-5	CASSASVQETQYF	TGCGCCAGCAGTGCGTCAGTACAAGAGACCCAGTACTTC
NA	TRBV7-8	TRBD1	TRBJ1-6	CASTRTGPRGNSPLHF	TGTGCCAGCACGAGGACAGGTCCTCGGGGTAATTCACCCCTCCACTTT
few	TRBV20-1	NA	TRBJ1-5	CSARGQGNQPQHF	TGCAGTGCTAGGGGCCAGGGCAATCAGCCCCAGCATTTT
many	TRBV7-6	TRBD2	TRBJ2-1	CASSLYLAGDNEQFF	TGTGCCAGCAGCTTATACCTAGCGGGGGATAATGAGCAGTTCTTC
few	TRBV25-1	TRBD2	TRBJ2-7	CASSPGRVRDEQYF	TGTGCCAGCAGTCCCGGGAGGGTTCGGGACGAGCAGTACTTC
NA	TRBV27	NA	TRBJ1-1	CASSPHQTAEAFF	TGTGCCAGCAGTCCTCATCAAACCGCTGAAGCTTTCTTT
NA	TRBV20-1	TRBD2	TRBJ2-5	CSARARPHIEASGTPQETQYF	TGCAGTGCTAGAGCCCGCCCCCATATCGAGGCTAGCGGGACACCCCAAGAGACCCAGTACTTC
NA	TRBV20-1	TRBD1	TRBJ2-1	CSARTHRGGNNEQFF	TGCAGTGCCAGAACCCACAGGGGCGGTAATAATGAGCAGTTCTTC
NA	TRBV5-5	TRBD1	TRBJ1-2	CASSSTGGARNGYTF	TGTGCCAGCAGCTCGACAGGGGGCGCGAGAAATGGCTACACCTTC
NA	TRBV24-1	NA	TRBJ2-1	CATSDPGTSDNEQFF	TGTGCCACCAGTGATCCCGGGACATCCGACAATGAGCAGTTCTTC
NA	TRBV5-1	TRBD1	TRBJ1-2	CASSLATGVDYGYTF	TGCGCCAGCAGCTTGGCGACAGGGGTAGACTATGGCTACACCTTC
NA	TRBV7-9	TRBD1	TRBJ1-2	CASSFGQGPYGYTF	TGTGCCAGCAGTTTTGGACAGGGGCCCTATGGCTACACCTTC
many	TRBV24-1	NA	TRBJ2-1	CATSDLPSSSYNEQFF	TGTGCCACCAGTGATTTGCCTAGCAGCTCCTACAATGAGCAGTTCTTC
NA	TRBV6-1	NA	TRBJ2-1	CASRDPGIHEQFF	TGTGCCAGCAGAGACCCTGGGATCCATGAGCAGTTCTTC